The 5 T cell receptor beta chains below come from one sample, sequenced in a study of identical twins. MiXCR, run by TCRdb on the 5' RACE reads, gives a single entry per CDR3 protein. The sample lists 200,000 to 250,000 distinct CDR3 sequences; more than 6.5% were seen once. These data also formed part of another study, on yellow fever vaccine responses in identical twins.

Material: memory (CD45RO+) T cells sorted from blood. The receptors here all came from a woman aged 18-29 years in good health.

This clonotype was seen a few times. This chain links TRBV9 with TRBJ2-1; 7 nucleotides match TRBD1. With V trimmed by 3 bases and J by 4 bases, 7 bases remained unmatched. CDR3 length equals 15 residues. Germline-derived CDR1 and CDR2 are SGDLS and YYNGEE. The CDR3 bases are TGTGCCAGCAGCGCTAGACCGACAGGGTACAATGAGCAGTTCTTC. Protein product: CASSARPTGYNEQFF.

This clonotype has just a few counts. CDR3 nucleotides: TGCGCCAGTAGCGTCAGGAGCCCCCAAGAGACCCAGTACTTC. Protein: CASSVRSPQETQYF. This sequence joins TRBV5-1 and TRBJ2-5, with D possibly matching TRBD2 (5 bases). Germline lookup yields CDR1 SGHRS and CDR2 YFSETQ. V lost 8 bases, J lost 1 base, and 15 bases lay in between. This CDR3 is built from 14 residues.

The CDR3 protein is CASSDEPTDTQYF. In nucleotides, the CDR3 is TGTGCCAGCAGTGACGAACCCACAGATACGCAGTATTTT. This sequence joins TRBV6-4 and TRBJ2-3; the D is unclear. This CDR3 spans 13 amino acids. V lost 2 bases and J 2 bases, leaving 5 bases between the germline ends. Per the germline V gene, CDR1 is MRHNA and CDR2 is SNTAGT.

The table lists this clonotype with many counts. The chain recombines TRBV6-4 with TRBJ2-3; the D is unclear. Germline V gives CDR1 MRHNA, CDR2 SNTAGT. The CDR3 consists of 15 residues. Trimming shortened V by 0 bases and J by 5 bases, and 12 bases separated the two germline ends. CDR3 coding DNA: TGTGCCAGCAGTGACTCCGCCGAAGGTGGAGATACGCAGTATTTT. Its protein product is CASSDSAEGGDTQYF.

Ten or more counts support this clonotype. The CDR3 DNA follows: TGTGCCAGCAGTTGGAGAATACGAGCGGGAGTTATTTACAATGAGCAGTTCTTC. This codes for CASSWRIRAGVIYNEQFF. The chain has TRBV6-2 or TRBV6-3 and TRBJ2-1; the match to TRBD2 covers 8 bases. CDR3 size: 18 residues. Per germline, CDR1 MNHEY and CDR2 SVGEGT. J gave up 4 bases and V 4 bases, and 15 bases lay outside the gene matches.